This TCR beta chain was sequenced during a study of blood T cell repertoires in COVID-19. Study summary: The study drew acute and convalescent COVID-19 samples from the United States, Italy and Spain. Nucleic acid was either cDNA or gDNA, and it came from T cells, B-cell-depleted T cells, or PBMCs.

This CDR3 is built from 16 residues. Germline V gives CDR1 SGHAT, CDR2 FQNNGV. V trimming: 11 bases; J trimming: 0 bases; junction bases outside the gene matches: 10. Original handling: The assay estimated nucleated cells by amplifying reference gene primers. Only in-frame clones appear in the TCRdb table, and some are missing; sequencing was by immunoSEQ multiplex PCR. That table supplies the V and J calls and clone size; D and trimming were determined from the DNA. The profile shows 80,000 to 100,000 clones, approximately 87% of them singletons. This TCR was recovered from a human donor in a cohort sampled during active COVID-19. This chain uses TRBV11-2 with TRBJ2-6; 7 bases fit TRBD1. The sequencing input was peripheral blood. In DNA form, the CDR3 reads TGTGCCGGAAAACAGGGGATGGGCTCTGGGGCCAACGTCCTGACTTTC. It is translated as CAGKQGMGSGANVLTF.